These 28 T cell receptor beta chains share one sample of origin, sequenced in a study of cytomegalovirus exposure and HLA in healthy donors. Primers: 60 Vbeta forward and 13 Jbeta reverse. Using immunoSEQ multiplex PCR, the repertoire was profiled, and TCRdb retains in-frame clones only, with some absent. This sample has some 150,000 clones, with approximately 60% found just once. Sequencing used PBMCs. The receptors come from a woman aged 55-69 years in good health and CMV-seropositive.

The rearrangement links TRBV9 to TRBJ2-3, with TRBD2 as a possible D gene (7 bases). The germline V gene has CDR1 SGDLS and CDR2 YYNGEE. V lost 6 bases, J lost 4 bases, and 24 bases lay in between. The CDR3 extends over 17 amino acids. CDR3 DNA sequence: TGTGCCAGCACCGAGACTGGGGGCGGGAGTGCCCCAGATACGCAGTATTTT. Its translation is CASTETGGGSAPDTQYF.

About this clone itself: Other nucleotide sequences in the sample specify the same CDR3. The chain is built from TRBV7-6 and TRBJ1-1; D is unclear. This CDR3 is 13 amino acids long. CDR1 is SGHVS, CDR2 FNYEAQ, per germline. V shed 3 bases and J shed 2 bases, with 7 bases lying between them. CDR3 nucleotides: TGTGCCAGCAGCTTCGGGAAAAACACTGAAGCTTTCTTT. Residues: CASSFGKNTEAFF.

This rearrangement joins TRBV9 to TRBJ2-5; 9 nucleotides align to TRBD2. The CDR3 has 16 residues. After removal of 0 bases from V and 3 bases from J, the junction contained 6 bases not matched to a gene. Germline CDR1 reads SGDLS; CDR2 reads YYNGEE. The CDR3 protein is CASSVGASGTEETQYF. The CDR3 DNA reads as TGTGCCAGCAGCGTAGGGGCTAGCGGGACGGAAGAGACCCAGTACTTC.

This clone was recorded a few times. The CDR3 sequence: CASSLQGPISPLHF. The CDR3 DNA follows: TGCGCCAGCAGCTTACAGGGACCCATTTCACCCCTCCACTTT. The V and J genes are TRBV5-1 and TRBJ1-6, with D maybe TRBD1 (6 bases). V lost 2 bases and J lost 9, with 12 bases in between. CDR1 and CDR2 (germline): SGHRS, YFSETQ. This CDR3 comprises 14 residues.

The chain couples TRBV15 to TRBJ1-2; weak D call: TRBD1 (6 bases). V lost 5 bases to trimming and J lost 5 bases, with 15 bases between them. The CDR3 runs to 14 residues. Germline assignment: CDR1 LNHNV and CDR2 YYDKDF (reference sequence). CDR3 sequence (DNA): TGTGCCACCAGCCGCGGGGGGGCAGGGTATGGCTACACCTTC. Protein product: CATSRGGAGYGYTF.

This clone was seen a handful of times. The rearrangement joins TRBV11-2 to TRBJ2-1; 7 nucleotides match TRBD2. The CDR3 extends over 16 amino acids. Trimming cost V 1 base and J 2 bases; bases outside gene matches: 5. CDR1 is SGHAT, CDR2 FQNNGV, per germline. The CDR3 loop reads CASSLGSSGPYNEQFF. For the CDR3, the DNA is TGTGCCAGCAGCTTAGGTAGTAGCGGGCCCTACAATGAGCAGTTCTTC.

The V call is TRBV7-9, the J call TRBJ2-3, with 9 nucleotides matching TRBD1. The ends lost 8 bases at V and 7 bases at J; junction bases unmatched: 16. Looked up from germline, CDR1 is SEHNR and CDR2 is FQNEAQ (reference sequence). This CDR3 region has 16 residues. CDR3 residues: CASGSRDRVDINTQYF. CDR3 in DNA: TGTGCCAGCGGTTCTCGGGACAGGGTGGACATTAATACGCAGTATTTT.

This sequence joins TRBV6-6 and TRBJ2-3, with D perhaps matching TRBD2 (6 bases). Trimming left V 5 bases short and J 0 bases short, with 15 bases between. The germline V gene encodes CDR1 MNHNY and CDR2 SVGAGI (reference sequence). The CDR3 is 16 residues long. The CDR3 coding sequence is TGTGCCAGCAGTCCCCCCCTTAGCGGTAGCACAGATACGCAGTATTTT. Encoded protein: CASSPPLSGSTDTQYF.

DNA of the CDR3: TGCAGCGTTGCACCGGGCCAAGAGACCCAGTACTTC. Its translation is CSVAPGQETQYF. The gene calls are TRBV29-1 and TRBJ2-5, with unresolved D. Germline values: CDR1 SQVTM, CDR2 ANQGSEA. The CDR3 sequence is 12 residues long. V lost 4 bases and J 1 base, leaving 7 bases between the germline ends.

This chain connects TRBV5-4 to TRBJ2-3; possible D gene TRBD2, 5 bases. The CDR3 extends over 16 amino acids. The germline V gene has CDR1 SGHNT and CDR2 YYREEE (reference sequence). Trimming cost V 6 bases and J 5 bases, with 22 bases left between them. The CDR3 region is CASTTRTSVGGDTQYF. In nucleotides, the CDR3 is TGTGCCAGCACCACCCGGACGTCTGTAGGAGGAGATACGCAGTATTTT.

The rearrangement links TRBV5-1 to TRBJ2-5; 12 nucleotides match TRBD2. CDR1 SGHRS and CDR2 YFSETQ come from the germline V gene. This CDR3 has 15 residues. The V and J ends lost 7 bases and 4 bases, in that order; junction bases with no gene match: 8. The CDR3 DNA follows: TGCGCCAGCCATCTGGGACTAGCGGGCGGAGAGACCCAGTACTTC. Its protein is CASHLGLAGGETQYF. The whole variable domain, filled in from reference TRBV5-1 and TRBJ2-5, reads KAGVTQTPRYLIKTRGQQVTLSCSPISGHRSVSWYQQTPGQGLQFLFEYFSETQRNKGNFPGRFSGRQFSNSRSEMNVSTLELGDSALYLCASHLGLAGGETQYFGPGTRLLVL.

This CDR3 is CASSQGGGSNEKLFF. CDR3 coding DNA: TGTGCCAGCAGCCAAGGGGGAGGATCTAATGAAAAACTGTTTTTT. The rearrangement uses TRBV4-2 and TRBJ1-4; D gene uncertain. The V gene lost 1 base and the J gene lost 3 bases, with 9 bases spanning the gap. This CDR3 comprises 15 residues. Germline V CDR1 and CDR2: LGHNA, YNFKEQ.

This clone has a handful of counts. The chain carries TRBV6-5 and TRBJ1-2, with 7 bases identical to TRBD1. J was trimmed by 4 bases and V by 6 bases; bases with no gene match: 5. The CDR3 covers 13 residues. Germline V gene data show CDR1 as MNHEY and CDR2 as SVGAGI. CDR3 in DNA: TGTGCCAGCAGCCACCGGGACAGCTATGGCTACACCTTC. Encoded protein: CASSHRDSYGYTF.

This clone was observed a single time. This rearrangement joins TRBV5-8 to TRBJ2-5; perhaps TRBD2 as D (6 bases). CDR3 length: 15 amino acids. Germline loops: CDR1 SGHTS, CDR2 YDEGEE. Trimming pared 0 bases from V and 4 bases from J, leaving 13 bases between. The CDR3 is CASSLAGGALETQYF. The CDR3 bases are TGTGCCAGCAGCTTGGCCGGAGGGGCCCTAGAGACCCAGTACTTC.

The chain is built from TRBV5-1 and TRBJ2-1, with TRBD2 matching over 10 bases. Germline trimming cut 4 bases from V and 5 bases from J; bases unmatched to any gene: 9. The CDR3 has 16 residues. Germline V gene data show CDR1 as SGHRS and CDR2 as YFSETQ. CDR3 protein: CASSLSALAGDNEQFF. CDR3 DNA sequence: TGCGCCAGCAGCCTCAGCGCGCTAGCGGGGGACAATGAGCAGTTCTTC.

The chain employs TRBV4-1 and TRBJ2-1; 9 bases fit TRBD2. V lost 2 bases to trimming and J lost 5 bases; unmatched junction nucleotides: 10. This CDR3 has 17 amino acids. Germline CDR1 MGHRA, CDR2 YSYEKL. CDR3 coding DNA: TGCGCCAGCAGCCAACCAATTATGGGGACTAGCAACAATGAGCAGTTCTTC. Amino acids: CASSQPIMGTSNNEQFF.

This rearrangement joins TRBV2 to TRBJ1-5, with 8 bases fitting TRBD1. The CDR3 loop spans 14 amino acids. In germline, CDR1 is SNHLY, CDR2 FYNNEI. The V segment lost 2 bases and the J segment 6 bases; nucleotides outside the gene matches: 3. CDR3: CASSESDRGQPQHF. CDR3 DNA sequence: TGTGCCAGCAGTGAATCCGACAGGGGTCAGCCCCAGCATTTT.

CDR3 coding DNA: TGTGCCAGTAGTATAGGGTTGCGACTAGCGGAAGAGACCCAGTACTTC. The encoded protein is CASSIGLRLAEETQYF. The rearrangement uses TRBV19 and TRBJ2-5; 9 bases fit TRBD2. The CDR3 has 16 residues. Trimming cost V 1 base and J 3 bases; bases outside gene matches: 6. The germline V gene encodes CDR1 LNHDA and CDR2 SQIVND (reference sequence). Looking up the rest from reference TRBV19 and TRBJ2-5 gives the full variable domain: DGGITQSPKYLFRKEGQNVTLSCEQNLNHDAMYWYRQDPGQGLRLIYYSQIVNDFQKGDIAEGYSVSREKKESFPLTVTSAQKNPTAFYLCASSIGLRLAEETQYFGPGTRLLVL.

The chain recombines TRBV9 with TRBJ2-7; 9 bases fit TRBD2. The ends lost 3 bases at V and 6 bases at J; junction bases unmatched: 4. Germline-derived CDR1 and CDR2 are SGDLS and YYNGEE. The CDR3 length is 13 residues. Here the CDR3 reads CASSARAGGEQYF. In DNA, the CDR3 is TGTGCCAGCAGCGCCCGAGCGGGAGGCGAGCAGTACTTC.

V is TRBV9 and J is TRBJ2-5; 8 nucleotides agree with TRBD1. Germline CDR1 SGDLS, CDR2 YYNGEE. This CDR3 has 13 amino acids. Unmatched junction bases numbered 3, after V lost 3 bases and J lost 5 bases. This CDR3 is CASSARQGETQYF. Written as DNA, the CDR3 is TGTGCCAGCAGCGCTCGACAGGGGGAGACCCAGTACTTC. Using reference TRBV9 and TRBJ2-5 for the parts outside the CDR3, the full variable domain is DSGVTQTPKHLITATGQRVTLRCSPRSGDLSVYWYQQSLDQGLQFLIQYYNGEERAKGNILERFSAQQFPDLHSELNLSSLELGDSALYFCASSARQGETQYFGPGTRLLVL.

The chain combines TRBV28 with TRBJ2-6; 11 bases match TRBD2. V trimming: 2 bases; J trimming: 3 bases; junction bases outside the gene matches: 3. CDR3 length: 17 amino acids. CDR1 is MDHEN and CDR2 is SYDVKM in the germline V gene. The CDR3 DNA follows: TGTGCCAGCAGTTTACTAGCGGGAGGTTATGGGGCCAACGTCCTGACTTTC. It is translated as CASSLLAGGYGANVLTF.

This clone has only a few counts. CDR3 region: CASSLPLAGLTGELFF. The CDR3 nucleotides read TGTGCCAGCAGCTTGCCCCTAGCGGGACTCACCGGGGAGCTGTTTTTT. This sequence joins TRBV5-6 and TRBJ2-2, with 9 bases fitting TRBD2. Germline lookup yields CDR1 SGHDT and CDR2 YYEEEE. Trimming took 1 base from V and 4 from J; bases not matched to a gene: 5. This CDR3 spans 16 amino acids. The full variable domain, in which reference TRBV5-6 and TRBJ2-2 provide the parts outside the CDR3, is DAGVTQSPTHLIKTRGQQVTLRCSPKSGHDTVSWYQQALGQGPQFIFQYYEEEERQRGNFPDRFSGHQFPNYSSELNVNALLLGDSALYLCASSLPLAGLTGELFFGEGSRLTVL.

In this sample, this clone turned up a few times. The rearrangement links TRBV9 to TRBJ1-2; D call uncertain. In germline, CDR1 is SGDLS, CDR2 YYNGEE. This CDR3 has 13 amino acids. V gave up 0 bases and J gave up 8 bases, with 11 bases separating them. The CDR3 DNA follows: TGTGCCAGCAGCGTAGGCTGGGAGGGAGGCTACACCTTC. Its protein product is CASSVGWEGGYTF.

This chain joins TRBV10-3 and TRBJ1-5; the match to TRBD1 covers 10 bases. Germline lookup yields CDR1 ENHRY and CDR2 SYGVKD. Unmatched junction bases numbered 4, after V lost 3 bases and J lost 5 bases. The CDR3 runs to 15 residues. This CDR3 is CAISETGTGDQPQHF. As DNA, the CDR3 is TGTGCCATCAGTGAAACCGGGACAGGGGATCAGCCCCAGCATTTT.

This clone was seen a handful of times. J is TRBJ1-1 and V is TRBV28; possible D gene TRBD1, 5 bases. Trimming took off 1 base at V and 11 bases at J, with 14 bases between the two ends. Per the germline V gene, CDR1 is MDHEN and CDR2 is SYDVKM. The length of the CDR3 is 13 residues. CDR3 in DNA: TGTGCCAGCAGTTTATCGGCAGGGTATATGGCTTTCTTT. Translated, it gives CASSLSAGYMAFF.

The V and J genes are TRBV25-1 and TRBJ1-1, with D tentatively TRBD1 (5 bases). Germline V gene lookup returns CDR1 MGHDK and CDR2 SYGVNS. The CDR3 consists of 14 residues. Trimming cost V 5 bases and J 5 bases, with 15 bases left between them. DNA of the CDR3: TGTGCCAGCAGTAACCAGGGAAAGGGTACTGAAGCTTTCTTT. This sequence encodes CASSNQGKGTEAFF.

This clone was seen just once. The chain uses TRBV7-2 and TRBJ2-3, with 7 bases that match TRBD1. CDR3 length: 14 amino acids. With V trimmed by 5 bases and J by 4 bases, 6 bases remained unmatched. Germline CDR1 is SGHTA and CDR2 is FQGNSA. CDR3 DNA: TGTGCCAGCAGCCAAGACAGGGCGGCAGATACGCAGTATTTT. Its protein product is CASSQDRAADTQYF.

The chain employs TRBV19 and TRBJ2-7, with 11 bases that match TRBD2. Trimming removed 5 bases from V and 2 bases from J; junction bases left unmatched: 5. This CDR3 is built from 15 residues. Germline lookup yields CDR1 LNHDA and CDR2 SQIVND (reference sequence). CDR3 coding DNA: TGTGCCAGTAGTTCTAGCGGGAGGTCCACCTACGAGCAGTACTTC. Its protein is CASSSSGRSTYEQYF.